Listed here are 2 T cell receptor beta chains from one sample, sequenced in a study of T cell responses to AZD1222 COVID-19 vaccine. The table came from immunoSEQ multiplex PCR; TCRdb's copy has only in-frame clones and leaves some out. Of tens of thousands of clones in the sample, about nine tenths are singletons; the top ten hold less than 9.5%. The sample consisted of peripheral blood, taken on day 0 of AZD1222 vaccination. The receptors shown here come from an adult in good health.

This clone was recorded a few times. V is TRBV18 and J is TRBJ1-3; no clear D gene. This CDR3 has 16 residues. Per the germline V gene, CDR1 is KGHSH and CDR2 is LQKENI. Trimming left V 4 bases short and J 0 bases short, with 13 bases between. The CDR3 reads CASSRRTSASGNTIYF. The CDR3 DNA follows: TGTGCCAGCTCACGCAGGACTTCTGCCTCTGGAAACACCATATATTTT.

The rearrangement joins TRBV30 to TRBJ1-1, with D hard to call. Trimming took 5 bases from V and 1 from J, leaving 14 bases between them. The germline V gene encodes CDR1 GTSNPN and CDR2 SVGIG (reference sequence). This CDR3 contains 14 residues. The CDR3 region has the DNA TGTGCCTGGCAGGCCGGGAGAAAGAACACTGAAGCTTTCTTT. Amino acids: CAWQAGRKNTEAFF.